This TCR beta chain is from a study of Ad26.COV2.S vaccination and SARS-CoV-2 variants. Of note for this clone: Its antigen is as yet unknown. The identical CDR3 is also encoded by other nucleotide sequences in the sample.

Generated by immunoSEQ multiplex PCR, the TCRdb table keeps only in-frame clones and is missing some. The table has 150,000 to 200,000 clones, around 90% seen once. Study conclusions and caveats: Vaccine and placebo recipients had comparable breadth of non-spike TCRs.

Sequences were derived from peripheral blood, sampled after recovery from COVID-19. This sequence was found in a human donor who had recovered from COVID-19.

CDR3 sequence: CAISRTGNYGYTF. The CDR3 bases are TGTGCCATCAGTAGGACAGGGAACTATGGCTACACCTTC. The chain uses TRBV10-3 and TRBJ1-2, with 8 bases identical to TRBD1. This CDR3 has 13 residues. The V and J ends lost 5 bases and 2 bases, in that order; junction bases with no gene match: 1. Germline V gene lookup returns CDR1 ENHRY and CDR2 SYGVKD.